The 21 T cell receptor beta chains below were found in one sample sequenced in a study of PD-1 blockade in mismatch repair-deficient tumors. The protocol was immunoSEQ multiplex PCR, while the TCRdb copy is restricted to in-frame clones and leaves out a portion. The table includes approximately 40,000 clones, roughly 83% detected once. Sample: peripheral blood, taken 4 weeks after starting pembrolizumab. The source of these receptors is an adult with mismatch repair-deficient cancer.

The gene calls are TRBV21-1 and TRBJ2-3; the D call TRBD2 from the table was never checked on the DNA. TRBV21-1 is a listed pseudogene. This CDR3 spans 20 amino acids. Here the CDR3 reads CASSIGTSGRGVRNTDTQYF. CDR3 DNA: TGTGCCAGCAGCATTGGGACTAGCGGGAGAGGGGTGAGGAACACAGATACGCAGTATTTT.

Turning to this clone: Different DNA sequences within this sample yield the same CDR3. The gene calls are TRBV4-3 and TRBJ2-2; no reliable D call. The CDR3 has 14 residues. Deletions cut 0 bases from V and 8 bases from J, with 10 bases between. From germline, CDR1 is LGHNA and CDR2 YSLEER. The CDR3 DNA reads as TGCGCCAGCAGCCAAGATCGGGCCGCAGGGGAGCTGTTTTTT. Translation gives CASSQDRAAGELFF.

This rearrangement joins TRBV21-1 to TRBJ1-2. TRBV21-1 is termed a pseudogene. The CDR3 totals 10 residues. CDR3 sequence reads: CASNRDGYTF. CDR3 in DNA: TGTGCCAGCAACCGCGATGGCTACACCTTC.

V and J are TRBV7-4 and TRBJ2-7; D unresolved. Germline V CDR1 and CDR2: SGHVT, SQSDAQ. Trimming pared 1 base from V and 2 bases from J, leaving 12 bases between. There are 15 residues in the CDR3. The CDR3 DNA reads as TGTGCCAGCAGCTTAGTAAACAAATACCCCTACGAGCAGTACTTC. Translating it yields CASSLVNKYPYEQYF.

This clone has more than one count but fewer than ten. V and J are TRBV7-9 and TRBJ2-5; 14 bases map to TRBD2. Germline lookup yields CDR1 SEHNR and CDR2 FQNEAQ (reference sequence). The CDR3 totals 18 residues. J lost 9 bases, V lost 5 bases, and 17 bases had no gene match. The CDR3 loop reads CASSQPGLAGVLPRAQYF. Written as DNA, the CDR3 is TGTGCCAGCAGCCAACCGGGACTAGCGGGAGTCCTGCCGAGGGCCCAGTACTTC.

This clone turned up a few times. V and J are TRBV27 and TRBJ2-7, with TRBD1 matching 7 bases. The CDR3 is 15 amino acids. After removal of 2 bases from V and 7 bases from J, the junction contained 11 bases not matched to a gene. Germline CDR1 is MNHEY and CDR2 is SMNVEV (reference sequence). This chain's CDR3 is CASSLGTDPRMEQYF. CDR3 nucleotides: TGTGCCAGCAGTTTAGGGACAGACCCCAGGATGGAGCAGTACTTC.

Points on this clone: The sample holds other DNA sequences that translate to the same CDR3. This chain uses TRBV9 with TRBJ2-5, with 7 nucleotides matching TRBD2. From germline, CDR1 is SGDLS and CDR2 YYNGEE. The CDR3 length is 14 residues. Unmatched junction bases numbered 5, after V lost 4 bases and J lost 2 bases. CDR3 sequence: CASSPRDYQETQYF. CDR3 in DNA: TGTGCCAGCAGCCCCAGGGACTATCAAGAGACCCAGTACTTC.

This clone was counted between two and nine times. The chain joins TRBV6-5 to TRBJ1-2, with TRBD1 as a possible D gene (5 bases). This CDR3 has 15 amino acids. The V end was cut by 2 bases, the J end by 6 bases, with 16 bases between. Germline V gene data show CDR1 as MNHEY and CDR2 as SVGAGI. CDR3 bases: TGTGCCAGCAGTTACCGTTTGACAGTCATCGATGGCTACACCTTC. Protein sequence: CASSYRLTVIDGYTF.

The chain has TRBV5-6 and TRBJ2-3, with D perhaps assigned TRBD1 or TRBD2 (5 bases each). Trimming shortened V by 0 bases and J by 4 bases, and 15 bases separated the two germline ends. This CDR3 has 16 residues. CDR1 and CDR2 (germline): SGHDT, YYEEEE. In nucleotides, the CDR3 is TGTGCCAGCAGCTTGGAGGGACCCTCTGGTGCAGATACGCAGTATTTT. As protein: CASSLEGPSGADTQYF.

The chain links TRBV30 to TRBJ1-5; no definite D call. The germline gives CDR1 GTSNPN, CDR2 SVGIG (reference sequence). V lost 5 bases and J lost 1, with 9 bases in between. The length of the CDR3 is 13 residues. The CDR3 protein is CAWGGQSNQPQHF. The CDR3 DNA reads as TGTGCCTGGGGAGGGCAGAGCAATCAGCCCCAGCATTTT.

The J gene is TRBJ2-1, the V gene TRBV7-9, with no clear D. The V gene lost 5 bases and the J gene lost 2 bases, with 19 bases spanning the gap. Germline V lookup: CDR1 SEHNR, CDR2 FQNEAQ (reference sequence). CDR3 length: 17 amino acids. CDR3 sequence reads: CASSLIPRLSTYNEQFF. The CDR3 DNA reads as TGTGCCAGCAGCCTGATACCCCGGCTATCGACCTACAATGAGCAGTTCTTC.

The J gene is TRBJ2-2, the V gene TRBV12-5; D is perhaps TRBD2 (5 bases). There are 18 residues in the CDR3. Between the trimmed V and J ends, which lost 3 bases and 2 bases, there was a span of 19 bases. Germline CDR1 and CDR2: LGHNT and FRNRAP. CDR3 in amino acids: CASGFILVRGTNTGELFF. The CDR3 nucleotides are TGTGCTAGTGGTTTTATCTTAGTTCGGGGAACTAACACCGGGGAGCTGTTTTTT.

This clone was recorded once. J is TRBJ1-4 and V is TRBV7-2; no definite D call. CDR1 and CDR2 (germline): SGHTA, FQGNSA. The CDR3 sequence is 14 residues long. V was clipped by 5 bases and J by 1 base, with 8 bases between them. CDR3 coding DNA: TGTGCCAGCAGCCCGACTCAAACTAATGAAAAACTGTTTTTT. Translating it yields CASSPTQTNEKLFF. The whole variable domain, filled in from reference TRBV7-2 and TRBJ1-4, reads GAGVSQSPSNKVTEKGKDVELRCDPISGHTALYWYRQSLGQGLEFLIYFQGNSAPDKSGLPSDRFSAERTGGSVSTLTIQRTQQEDSAVYLCASSPTQTNEKLFFGSGTQLSVL.

The chain is built from TRBV11-2 and TRBJ2-6; D ambiguous. The CDR3 is 15 residues long. With 0 bases removed from V and 0 bases from J, the gap between germline ends came to 3 bases. Germline CDR1 and CDR2: SGHAT and FQNNGV. The CDR3 DNA follows: TGTGCCAGCAGCTTAGAAAGCTCTGGGGCCAACGTCCTGACTTTC. Translating gives CASSLESSGANVLTF.

This clone was detected only once. The DNA of the CDR3 is TGCAGCGTTGAAGATGGGCGCACTGAAGCTTTCTTT. As protein: CSVEDGRTEAFF. The chain recombines TRBV29-1 with TRBJ1-1; D is unclear. Germline V CDR1 and CDR2: SQVTM, ANQGSEA. This CDR3 region has 12 residues. Trimming removed 0 bases at V and 4 bases at J, with 6 bases between.

The rearrangement uses TRBV4-3 and TRBJ2-3; 7 bases match TRBD2. CDR3 length equals 15 residues. V lost 2 bases, J lost 1 base, and 3 bases stayed unmatched. Germline CDR1 and CDR2: LGHNA and YSLEER. CDR3 amino acids: CASSQMAGGTDTQYF. In DNA, the CDR3 is TGCGCCAGCAGCCAAATGGCGGGGGGCACAGATACGCAGTATTTT.

The sample holds one count of this clone. This rearrangement joins TRBV10-2 to TRBJ2-7; unclear D gene. Germline-derived CDR1 and CDR2 are WSHSY and SAAADI. The CDR3 covers 13 residues. V was trimmed by 3 bases and J by 2 bases, leaving 8 bases between them. The CDR3 region has the DNA TGCGCCAGCAGTGATATGGTTCCCTACGAGCAGTACTTC. As protein: CASSDMVPYEQYF.

There are a few counts of this clone. V gene TRBV19 combines with J gene TRBJ2-1; D call uncertain. The germline gives CDR1 LNHDA, CDR2 SQIVND (reference sequence). V was cut by 3 bases and J by 9 bases, with 21 bases left in between. The CDR3 runs 16 residues. The CDR3 region has the DNA TGTGCCAGTAGTATGTCGGAGTCAGTAGGCAGGCCTGAGCAGTTCTTC. Residues: CASSMSESVGRPEQFF.

V gene TRBV19 combines with J gene TRBJ2-1; no definite D call. The V and J ends lost 0 bases and 8 bases respectively, with 11 bases between them. Germline CDR1 and CDR2: LNHDA and SQIVND (reference sequence). The length of the CDR3 is 14 residues. CDR3: CASSIEDPRDEQFF. The CDR3 DNA reads as TGTGCCAGTAGTATAGAGGACCCACGGGATGAGCAGTTCTTC.

The CDR3, as DNA: TGTGCCAGCAGTTATAATGGCTACACCTTC. Translating gives CASSYNGYTF. The chain combines TRBV25-1 with TRBJ1-2; unclear D gene. Trimming left V 5 bases short and J 6 bases short, with 4 bases between. CDR1 is MGHDK, CDR2 SYGVNS, per germline. This CDR3 has 10 amino acids.

The chain joins TRBV4-2 to TRBJ1-4, with TRBD1 matching 10 bases. This CDR3 spans 17 amino acids. CDR1 and CDR2 (germline): LGHNA, YNFKEQ. V lost 4 bases and J lost 7; bases outside the gene matches: 12. This CDR3 is CASSPERTGGFTEKLFF. CDR3 bases: TGTGCCAGCAGCCCGGAGAGGACAGGGGGATTTACTGAAAAACTGTTTTTT.